These 21 T cell receptor beta chains originate from one sample sequenced in a study of T cells after yellow fever vaccination (dated by TCRdb to the late 2010s). This specimen's treatment or condition label, interpreted: live attenuated yellow fever vaccine strain. Libraries were constructed by 5' RACE. Sequencing instrument: Illumina NovaSeq 6000. TCRdb itself trimmed the public reads at Q25 with fastp, ran MiXCR and retained productive beta chains. Each record represents a unique CDR3 protein, reported with the most common genes and DNA among its rows. The table for this sample lists about 340,000 distinct CDR3 sequences; 4% of them were counted only once. 20% to 25% of the sample rests with the top ten. Sequenced material: PBMCs, taken 5 days after the yellow fever booster vaccination. The source of these receptors is a man aged 18 to 30 who received the YFV17D yellow fever vaccine.

This clonotype was picked up a small number of times. The chain is built from TRBV5-1 and TRBJ2-3, with D perhaps TRBD1 (5 bases). This CDR3 has 16 amino acids. Trimming took 2 bases from V and 0 from J, leaving 13 bases between them. CDR1 and CDR2 (germline): SGHRS, YFSETQ. The CDR3 reads CASSFLGAGSTDTQYF. CDR3 nucleotide sequence: TGCGCCAGCAGCTTTTTAGGGGCCGGTAGCACAGATACGCAGTATTTT.

The rearrangement uses TRBV19 and TRBJ1-5, with TRBD1 matching 7 bases. J gave up 9 bases and V 7 bases, and 15 bases lay outside the gene matches. The CDR3 has 15 amino acids. The germline V gene encodes CDR1 LNHDA and CDR2 SQIVND (reference sequence). The CDR3 region has the DNA TGTGCCAGTACCACAACCCGGCAGGGGGTGAGGCCCCAGCATTTT. This codes for CASTTTRQGVRPQHF.

This chain connects TRBV15 to TRBJ1-1, with 9 bases lining up with TRBD1. CDR3 length: 16 residues. Looked up from germline, CDR1 is LNHNV and CDR2 is YYDKDF (reference sequence). V lost 4 bases and J lost 6; bases outside the gene matches: 12. CDR3 amino acids: CATSTRRTGDSAEAFF. The CDR3 DNA follows: TGTGCCACCAGCACTCGACGGACAGGGGATAGCGCTGAAGCTTTCTTT.

This clonotype showed up many times. The chain is built from TRBV12-3 or TRBV12-4 and TRBJ2-7; D uncertain. Trimming removed 2 bases at V and 7 bases at J, with 9 bases between. The CDR3 spans 12 residues. Here the CDR3 reads CASSLTLGEQYV. The CDR3 coding sequence is TGTGCCAGCAGTTTAACCCTGGGAGAGCAGTACGTC.

The CDR3 DNA follows: TGTGCCAGCAGCTTAGGGCTGACTAGCGGAGTGGGGGAGACCCAGTACTTC. This gives the protein CASSLGLTSGVGETQYF. The chain has TRBV7-6 and TRBJ2-5, with 9 positions matching TRBD2. Germline loops: CDR1 SGHVS, CDR2 FNYEAQ. This CDR3 spans 17 amino acids. With 1 base clipped from V and 5 bases from J, the junction kept 11 bases outside the gene matches. Full variable domain (missing parts from reference TRBV7-6 and TRBJ2-5): GAGVSQSPRYKVTKRGQDVALRCDPISGHVSLYWYRQALGQGPEFLTYFNYEAQQDKSGLPNDRFSAERPEGSISTLTIQRTEQRDSAMYRCASSLGLTSGVGETQYFGPGTRLLVL.

At least ten counts were recorded for this clonotype. The V gene is TRBV12-3 or TRBV12-4, the J gene TRBJ1-2; D may be TRBD1 (6 bases). V was trimmed by 2 bases and J by 9 bases, leaving 7 bases between them. The CDR3 sequence is 11 residues long. Here the CDR3 DNA reads TGTGCCAGCAGTTTAAGGGGGAGCTACACCTTC. It specifies CASSLRGSYTF.

This clonotype was seen more than once but under ten times. The J gene is TRBJ2-1, the V gene TRBV4-3; 9 positions match TRBD1. The trim removed 3 bases at V and 3 bases at J, leaving 3 bases unmatched. The germline V gene has CDR1 LGHNA and CDR2 YSLEER. CDR3 length: 15 amino acids. DNA for the CDR3: TGCGCCAGCAGCCATCTGACAGGGGGCTACAATGAGCAGTTCTTC. Translation: CASSHLTGGYNEQFF.

This clonotype was observed at least ten times. The chain employs TRBV4-3 and TRBJ2-3; weak D call: TRBD2 (6 bases). Trimming removed 0 bases at V and 3 bases at J, with 13 bases between. Germline V lookup: CDR1 LGHNA, CDR2 YSLEER. The length of the CDR3 is 16 residues. DNA of the CDR3: TGCGCCAGCAGCCAAGATAGGAGGGGTACAACAGATACGCAGTATTTT. It yields the protein CASSQDRRGTTDTQYF.

This clonotype was seen ten or more times. This chain joins TRBV6-1 and TRBJ1-1; 8 bases agree with TRBD1. Germline CDR1 and CDR2: MNHNS and SASEGT. This CDR3 region has 15 residues. The J segment lost 0 bases and the V segment lost 3 bases, leaving 3 bases of the junction unmatched. CDR3 loop: CASSDQGQVNTEAFF. The CDR3 nucleotides read TGTGCCAGCAGTGATCAGGGACAGGTGAACACTGAAGCTTTCTTT.

The sample holds many counts of this clonotype. The chain employs TRBV11-1 and TRBJ2-4, with a tentative D call TRBD2 (5 bases). Germline V gene sequence: CDR1 SGHAT, CDR2 FQDESV (reference sequence). With 0 bases removed from V and 0 bases from J, the gap between germline ends came to 15 bases. The CDR3 sequence is 18 residues long. This CDR3 is CASSLALGIAGAKNIQYF. For the CDR3, the DNA is TGTGCCAGCAGCTTAGCGCTGGGGATCGCGGGAGCCAAAAACATTCAGTACTTC. The complete variable domain, with remaining parts taken from reference TRBV11-1 and TRBJ2-4, reads EAEVAQSPRYKITEKSQAVAFWCDPISGHATLYWYRQILGQGPELLVQFQDESVVDDSQLPKDRFSAERLKGVDSTLKIQPAELGDSAMYLCASSLALGIAGAKNIQYFGAGTRLSVL.

The rearrangement joins TRBV6-5 to TRBJ1-1, with unresolved D. Germline CDR1 is MNHEY and CDR2 is SVGAGI. This CDR3 contains 17 residues. The germline V and J ends were trimmed by 0 bases and 6 bases, with 20 bases remaining between them. DNA of the CDR3: TGTGCCAGCAGTTACTCGATTCCCTTCGCAGAACAGTCTGAAGCTTTCTTT. Amino acid sequence: CASSYSIPFAEQSEAFF.

This clonotype was observed many times. The CDR3 region is CASSLGQGPSSYNEQFF. CDR3 coding DNA: TGTGCCAGCAGCTTGGGCCAGGGTCCCAGCTCCTACAATGAGCAGTTCTTC. The rearrangement uses TRBV5-6 and TRBJ2-1, with D tentatively TRBD1 (5 bases). The CDR3 extends over 17 amino acids. Trimming shortened V by 0 bases and J by 0 bases, and 13 bases separated the two germline ends. From germline, CDR1 is SGHDT and CDR2 YYEEEE. The variable domain in full, with the rest retrieved from reference TRBV5-6 and TRBJ2-1, is DAGVTQSPTHLIKTRGQQVTLRCSPKSGHDTVSWYQQALGQGPQFIFQYYEEEERQRGNFPDRFSGHQFPNYSSELNVNALLLGDSALYLCASSLGQGPSSYNEQFFGPGTRLTVL.

This clonotype was observed a handful of times. The chain recombines TRBV12-3 or TRBV12-4 with TRBJ1-4; D is perhaps TRBD1 (5 bases). The CDR3 covers 14 residues. V was cut by 5 bases and J by 7 bases, with 14 bases left in between. CDR3 region: CASSGTGPFEKLFF. The CDR3 DNA sequence: TGTGCCAGCAGTGGGACGGGGCCCTTTGAAAAACTGTTTTTT.

This clonotype was observed a handful of times. The rearrangement links TRBV2 to TRBJ1-5; perhaps TRBD1 as D (5 bases). The CDR3 contains 15 residues. Trimming removed 4 bases at V and 0 bases at J, with 10 bases between. Looked up from germline, CDR1 is SNHLY and CDR2 is FYNNEI. CDR3 in amino acids: CASSVPGHSNQPQHF. The DNA of the CDR3 is TGTGCCAGCAGTGTCCCGGGGCATAGCAATCAGCCCCAGCATTTT.

The chain recombines TRBV5-4 with TRBJ2-1; possibly TRBD2 for D (5 bases). Germline V gene sequence: CDR1 SGHNT, CDR2 YYREEE (reference sequence). The CDR3 totals 12 residues. The ends were cut back, 6 bases at V and 5 bases at J, with 9 bases in the middle. The CDR3 DNA sequence: TGTGCCAGCACTGGGAGAGACAATGAGCAGTTCTTC. It codes for CASTGRDNEQFF.

The chain joins TRBV4-3 to TRBJ1-1; no clear D gene. CDR1 is LGHNA, CDR2 YSLEER, per germline. CDR3 length: 14 amino acids. V was pared by 0 bases and J by 6 bases, with 11 bases between. The CDR3 DNA is TGCGCCAGCAGCCAAGATCCTGGCAGCGCTGAAGCTTTCTTT. Amino acids: CASSQDPGSAEAFF.

The rearrangement joins TRBV30 to TRBJ2-7; the D is unclear. The V and J ends lost 4 bases and 3 bases respectively, with 10 bases between them. The CDR3 is made up of 12 amino acids. CDR1 and CDR2 from the germline V gene are GTSNPN and SVGIG (reference sequence). In DNA form, the CDR3 reads TGTGCCTGGACTGTGGGAAGCTACGAGCAGTACTTC. It specifies CAWTVGSYEQYF.

Ten or more counts support this clonotype. The V and J genes are TRBV4-3 and TRBJ1-4, with TRBD1 matching 8 bases. CDR1 and CDR2 (germline): LGHNA, YSLEER. The CDR3 sequence is 15 residues long. J lost 3 bases, V lost 4 bases, and 4 bases had no gene match. As DNA, the CDR3 is TGCGCCAGCAGCCCATGGACAGGGCCTAATGAAAAACTGTTTTTT. Translated: CASSPWTGPNEKLFF.

V usage is TRBV20-1 and J usage is TRBJ1-1, with no clear D. The V gene's germline CDR1 is DFQATT and CDR2 SNEGSKA (reference sequence). V was trimmed by 5 bases and J by 1 base, leaving 14 bases between them. The CDR3 has 14 amino acids. The CDR3 loop reads CSASFDVGNTEAFF. The CDR3 region has the DNA TGCAGTGCTTCCTTCGACGTAGGGAACACTGAAGCTTTCTTT.

This clonotype was seen more than once but under ten times. The J gene is TRBJ2-4, the V gene TRBV27; maybe TRBD2 (6 bases). This CDR3 contains 14 residues. V was shortened by 0 bases and J by 9 bases, with 12 bases between the two germline ends. Germline-derived CDR1 and CDR2 are MNHEY and SMNVEV (reference sequence). The chain's CDR3 is CASSLSGLGGIQYF. The CDR3 bases are TGTGCCAGCAGTTTATCGGGATTGGGGGGCATTCAGTACTTC.

As for this clonotype: A clone one base away is much larger, so this may be a read error. V gene TRBV15 combines with J gene TRBJ1-2; no clear D gene. V dropped 0 bases and J dropped 5 bases, with 10 bases sitting between them. Germline V CDR1 and CDR2: LNHNV, YYDKDF (reference sequence). This CDR3 is built from 14 residues. Here the CDR3 reads CATSRDRRGYGYTF. The CDR3 DNA follows: TGTGCCACCAGCAGAGATCGGAGAGGGTATGGCTACACCTTC.